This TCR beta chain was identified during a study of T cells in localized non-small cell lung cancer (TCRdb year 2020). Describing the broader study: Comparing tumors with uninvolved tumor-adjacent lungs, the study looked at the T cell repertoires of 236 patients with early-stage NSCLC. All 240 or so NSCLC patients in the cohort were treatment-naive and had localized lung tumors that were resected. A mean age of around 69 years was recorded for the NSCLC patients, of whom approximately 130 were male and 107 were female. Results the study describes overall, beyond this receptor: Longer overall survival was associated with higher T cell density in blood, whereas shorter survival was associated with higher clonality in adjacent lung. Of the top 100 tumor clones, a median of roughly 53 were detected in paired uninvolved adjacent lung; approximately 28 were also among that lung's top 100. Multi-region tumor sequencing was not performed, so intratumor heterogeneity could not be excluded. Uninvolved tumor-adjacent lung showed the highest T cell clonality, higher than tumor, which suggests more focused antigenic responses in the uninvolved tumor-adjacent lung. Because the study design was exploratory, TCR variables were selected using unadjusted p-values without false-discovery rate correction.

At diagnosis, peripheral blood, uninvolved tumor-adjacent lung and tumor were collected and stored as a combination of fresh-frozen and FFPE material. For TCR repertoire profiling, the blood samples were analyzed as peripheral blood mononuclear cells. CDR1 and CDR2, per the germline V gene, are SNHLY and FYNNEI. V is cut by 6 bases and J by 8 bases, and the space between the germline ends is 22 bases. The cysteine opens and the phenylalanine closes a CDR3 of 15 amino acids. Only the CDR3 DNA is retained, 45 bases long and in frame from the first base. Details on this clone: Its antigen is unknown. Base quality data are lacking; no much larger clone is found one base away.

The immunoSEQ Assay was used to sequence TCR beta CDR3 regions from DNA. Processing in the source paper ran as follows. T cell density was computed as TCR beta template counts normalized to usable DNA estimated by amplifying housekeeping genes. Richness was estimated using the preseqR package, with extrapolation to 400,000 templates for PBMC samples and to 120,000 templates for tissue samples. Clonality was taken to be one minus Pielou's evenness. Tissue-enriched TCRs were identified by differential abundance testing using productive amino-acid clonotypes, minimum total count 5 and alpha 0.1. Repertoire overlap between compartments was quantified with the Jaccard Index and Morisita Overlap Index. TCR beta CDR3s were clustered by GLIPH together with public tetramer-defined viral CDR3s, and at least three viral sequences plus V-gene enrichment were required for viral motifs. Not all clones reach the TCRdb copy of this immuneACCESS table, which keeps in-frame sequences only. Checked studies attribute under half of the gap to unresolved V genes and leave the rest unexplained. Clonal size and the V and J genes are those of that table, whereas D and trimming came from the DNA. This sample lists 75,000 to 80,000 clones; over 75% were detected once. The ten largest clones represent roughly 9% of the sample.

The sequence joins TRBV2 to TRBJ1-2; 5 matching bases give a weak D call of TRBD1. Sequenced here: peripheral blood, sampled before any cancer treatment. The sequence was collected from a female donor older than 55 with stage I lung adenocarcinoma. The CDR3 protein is CASSPSPGLRGGYTF. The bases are TGTGCCAGCAGCCCATCCCCAGGGTTGCGGGGCGGCTACACCTTC.